The 6 T cell receptor beta chains given below trace back to one sample, sequenced in a study of blood T cells in healthy people across ages. Together with a sample-barcoded 5' primer, a J-beta primer mix was included in a second PCR lasting 7 to 11 cycles. TCRdb re-analysed the 5' RACE reads in MiXCR, keeping a single row per CDR3 protein. The sample contains 1.5 million to 2 million distinct CDR3 sequences, 28% of which appear only once. Sequencing was done on a sample of blood. The origin of the receptors is a woman in her 30s in good health.

This sequence joins TRBV10-3 and TRBJ2-3; perhaps TRBD2 as D (6 bases). Germline V gene sequence: CDR1 ENHRY, CDR2 SYGVKD. The length of the CDR3 is 17 residues. Trimming removed 4 bases at V and 5 bases at J, with 22 bases between. CDR3 nucleotide sequence: TGTGCCATCAGTGGTCTAGCGAGAGAGGCCCGAGGAGATACGCAGTATTTT. Protein product: CAISGLAREARGDTQYF.

This clonotype has just a few counts. The J gene is TRBJ2-1, the V gene TRBV20-1; D may be TRBD1 or TRBD2 (5 bases each). Germline CDR1 and CDR2: DFQATT and SNEGSKA (reference sequence). The V and J ends lost 8 bases and 9 bases respectively, with 14 bases between them. This CDR3 region has 11 residues. The CDR3 region has the DNA TGCAGTCCTGCCAGGGCGGGTGAGCAGTTCTTC. This translates into CSPARAGEQFF.

This clonotype was recorded a few times. The chain employs TRBV10-1 and TRBJ2-3; D gene uncertain. The germline gives CDR1 WNHNN, CDR2 SYGVQD (reference sequence). The ends were cut back, 0 bases at V and 8 bases at J, with 18 bases in the middle. The CDR3 sequence is 16 residues long. The CDR3 sequence is CASSESSGPSRGTQYF. CDR3 nucleotides: TGCGCCAGCAGTGAGTCGTCAGGTCCTAGTCGTGGTACGCAGTATTTT.

This clonotype came up a few times. The chain is built from TRBV20-1 and TRBJ2-5; 11 nucleotides align to TRBD2. Germline lookup yields CDR1 DFQATT and CDR2 SNEGSKA (reference sequence). The CDR3 is 14 amino acids. Germline trimming cut 3 bases from V and 5 bases from J; bases unmatched to any gene: 5. In nucleotides, the CDR3 is TGCAGTGCTAGTAGCGGGGGGGCTCGGGAGACCCAGTACTTC. Its protein is CSASSGGARETQYF.

Written as DNA, the CDR3 is TGTGCCAGCAGTTACCGGAAGGGAATCCGAACTGAAGCTTTCTTT. Its translation is CASSYRKGIRTEAFF. The chain links TRBV6-5 to TRBJ1-1; D unclear. The CDR3 extends over 15 amino acids. CDR1 and CDR2 from the germline V gene are MNHEY and SVGAGI. Trimming stripped 2 bases from V and 5 bases from J, with 15 bases between.

The chain is built from TRBV10-3 and TRBJ2-1, with 11 bases that match TRBD2. Germline V CDR1 and CDR2: ENHRY, SYGVKD. V lost 6 bases to trimming and J lost 8 bases; unmatched junction nucleotides: 6. The CDR3 has 14 residues. CDR3 nucleotides: TGTGCCATCAGCCTAGCGGGGGGCCCCCATGAGCAGTTCTTC. Amino acid sequence: CAISLAGGPHEQFF.